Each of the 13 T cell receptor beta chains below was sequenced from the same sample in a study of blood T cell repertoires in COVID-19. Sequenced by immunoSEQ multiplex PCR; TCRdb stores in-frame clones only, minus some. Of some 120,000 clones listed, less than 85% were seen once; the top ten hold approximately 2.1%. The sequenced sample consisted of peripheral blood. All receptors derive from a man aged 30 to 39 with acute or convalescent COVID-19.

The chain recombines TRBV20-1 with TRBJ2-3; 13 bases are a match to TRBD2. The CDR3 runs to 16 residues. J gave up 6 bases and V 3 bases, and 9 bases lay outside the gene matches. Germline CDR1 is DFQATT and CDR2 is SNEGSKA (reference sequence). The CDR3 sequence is CSASPSTSGRWDTQYF. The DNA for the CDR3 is TGCAGTGCTAGTCCGTCGACTAGCGGGAGGTGGGATACGCAGTATTTT.

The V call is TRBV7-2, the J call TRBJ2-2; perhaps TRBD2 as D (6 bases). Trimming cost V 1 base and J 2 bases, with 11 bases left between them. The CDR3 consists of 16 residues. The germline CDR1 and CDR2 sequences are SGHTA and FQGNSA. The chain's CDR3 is CASSLGPGLNTGELFF. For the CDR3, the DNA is TGTGCCAGCAGCTTAGGGCCGGGACTCAACACCGGGGAGCTGTTTTTT.

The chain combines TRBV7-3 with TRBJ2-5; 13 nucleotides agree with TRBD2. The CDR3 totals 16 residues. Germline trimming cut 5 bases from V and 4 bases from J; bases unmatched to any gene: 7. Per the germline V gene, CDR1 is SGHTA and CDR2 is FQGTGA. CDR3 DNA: TGTGCCAGCAGCACTAGCGGGAGGGCCGGGGGAGAGACCCAGTACTTC. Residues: CASSTSGRAGGETQYF.

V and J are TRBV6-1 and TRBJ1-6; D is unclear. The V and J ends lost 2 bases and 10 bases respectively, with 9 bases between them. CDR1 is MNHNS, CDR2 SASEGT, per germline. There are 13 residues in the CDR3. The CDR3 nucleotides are TGTGCCAGCAGTGAAACCCCGGGGTCACCCCTCCACTTT. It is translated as CASSETPGSPLHF.

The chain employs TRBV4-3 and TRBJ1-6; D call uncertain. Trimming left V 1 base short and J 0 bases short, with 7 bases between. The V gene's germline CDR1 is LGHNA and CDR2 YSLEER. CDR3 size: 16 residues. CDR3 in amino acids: CASSQGASSYNSPLHF. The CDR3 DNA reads TGCGCCAGCAGCCAAGGCGCGAGCTCCTATAATTCACCCCTCCACTTT.

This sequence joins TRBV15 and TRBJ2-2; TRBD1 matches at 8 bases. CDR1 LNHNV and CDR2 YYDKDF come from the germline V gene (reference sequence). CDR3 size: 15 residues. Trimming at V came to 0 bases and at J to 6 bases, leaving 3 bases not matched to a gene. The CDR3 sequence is CATSREQGEPGELFF. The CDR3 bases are TGTGCCACCAGCAGAGAACAGGGGGAGCCCGGGGAGCTGTTTTTT.

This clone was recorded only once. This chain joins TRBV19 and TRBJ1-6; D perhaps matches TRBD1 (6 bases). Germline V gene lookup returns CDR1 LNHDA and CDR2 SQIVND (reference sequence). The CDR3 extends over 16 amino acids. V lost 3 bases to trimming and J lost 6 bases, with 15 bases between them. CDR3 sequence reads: CASSIGQPLLNSPLHF. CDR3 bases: TGTGCCAGTAGTATTGGACAGCCGCTCCTTAATTCACCCCTCCACTTT.

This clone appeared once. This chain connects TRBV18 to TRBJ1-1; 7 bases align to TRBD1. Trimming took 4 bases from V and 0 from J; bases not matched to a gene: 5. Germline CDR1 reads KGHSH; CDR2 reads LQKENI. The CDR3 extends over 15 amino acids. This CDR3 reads CASSQAGQVNTEAFF. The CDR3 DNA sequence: TGTGCCAGCTCACAGGCCGGACAGGTGAACACTGAAGCTTTCTTT.

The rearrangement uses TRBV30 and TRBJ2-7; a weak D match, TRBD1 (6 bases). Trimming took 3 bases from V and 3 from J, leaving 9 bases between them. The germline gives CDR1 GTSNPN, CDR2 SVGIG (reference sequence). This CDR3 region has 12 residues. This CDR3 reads CAWSPQGYEQYF. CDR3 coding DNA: TGTGCCTGGAGCCCACAGGGCTACGAGCAGTACTTC.

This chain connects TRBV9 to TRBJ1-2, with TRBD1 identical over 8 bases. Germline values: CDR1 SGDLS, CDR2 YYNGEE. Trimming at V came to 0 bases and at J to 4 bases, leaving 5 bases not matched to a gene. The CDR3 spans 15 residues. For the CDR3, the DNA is TGTGCCAGCAGCGTAGACCCCGGGACAGGCTATGGCTACACCTTC. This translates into CASSVDPGTGYGYTF.

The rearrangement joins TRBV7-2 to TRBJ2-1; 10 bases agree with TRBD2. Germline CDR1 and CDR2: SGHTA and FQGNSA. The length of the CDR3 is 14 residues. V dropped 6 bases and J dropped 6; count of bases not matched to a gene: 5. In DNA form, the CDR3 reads TGTGCCAGCAGGTCCGGGACTAGCGTCAATGAGCAGTTCTTC. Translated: CASRSGTSVNEQFF.

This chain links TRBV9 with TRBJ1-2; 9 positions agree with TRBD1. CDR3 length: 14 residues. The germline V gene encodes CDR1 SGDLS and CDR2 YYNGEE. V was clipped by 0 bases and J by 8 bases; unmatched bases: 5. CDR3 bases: TGTGCCAGCAGCGTAGAGAGGACAGGGGTCGGCTACACCTTC. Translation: CASSVERTGVGYTF.

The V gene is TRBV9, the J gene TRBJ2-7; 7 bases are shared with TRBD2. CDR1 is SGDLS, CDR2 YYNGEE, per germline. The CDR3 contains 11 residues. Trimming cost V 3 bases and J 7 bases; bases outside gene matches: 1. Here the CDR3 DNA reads TGTGCCAGCAGCGCTAGCGGTGAGCAGTACGTC. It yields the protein CASSASGEQYV.